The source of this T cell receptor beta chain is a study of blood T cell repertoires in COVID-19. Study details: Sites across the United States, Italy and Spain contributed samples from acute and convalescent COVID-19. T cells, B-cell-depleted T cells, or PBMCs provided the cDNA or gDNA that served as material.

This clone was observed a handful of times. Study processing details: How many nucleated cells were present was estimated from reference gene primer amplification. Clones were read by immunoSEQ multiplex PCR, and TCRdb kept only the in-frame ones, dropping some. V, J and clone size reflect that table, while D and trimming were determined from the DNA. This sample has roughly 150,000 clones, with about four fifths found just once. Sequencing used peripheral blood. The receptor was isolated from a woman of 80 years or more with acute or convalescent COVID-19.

The CDR3: CASSYQLAGGYNEQFF. The CDR3 bases are TGTGCCAGCAGTTACCAACTAGCGGGGGGATACAATGAGCAGTTCTTC. V usage is TRBV6-5 and J usage is TRBJ2-1; 12 nucleotides align to TRBD2. Germline V gene sequence: CDR1 MNHEY, CDR2 SVGAGI. The V segment lost 2 bases and the J segment 4 bases; nucleotides outside the gene matches: 3. This CDR3 contains 16 residues.